This T cell receptor (beta chain) is drawn from a study of human T cells and chemical hapten exposure. About the study: There were weekly diphenylcyclopropenone doses to the scalp for patients throughout the roughly 24-week study. Study results and caveats: Large CDR3 similarity clusters arose significantly more often from expanded TCRs than from controls.

Germline assignment: CDR1 MNHNY and CDR2 SVGAGI (reference sequence). The CDR3 has 16 residues. Germline trimming cut 5 bases from V and 0 bases from J; bases unmatched to any gene: 2. This clonotype has more than one count but fewer than ten. Its antigen remains unknown. Time point of the sample: pre-sensitization, week 0. Treatment indicated: therapeutic diphenylcyclopropenone sensitization with weekly scalp DPC. Blood, whole and unfractionated, served as the source for total RNA extraction. Individual cDNA molecules (in the library) carried attached unique molecular identifiers. Via MiXCR, TCRdb re-called the RACE reads, giving one row per CDR3 protein. The table includes fewer than 150,000 distinct CDR3 sequences, roughly 14% detected once.

This material consisted of whole blood, taken in connection with sensitization to the hapten diphenylcyclopropenone (DPC). The genes are TRBV6-6 and TRBJ2-6, with 9 nucleotides matching TRBD1. This clonotype originated in a young woman with alopecia areata. Some clones in this sample may be carry-over from other donors' samples. CDR3 DNA: TGTGCCAGCAGTGTGGACAGGGGCTCTGGGGCCAACGTCCTGACTTTC. It codes for CASSVDRGSGANVLTF.